The clone carrying this T cell receptor beta chain was seen only a few times. The CDR3 has 15 amino acids. The junction had 8 bases not matched to a gene; V was cut back by 4 bases and J by 3 bases. Per the germline V gene, CDR1 is SGHDT and CDR2 is YYEEEE. The record originates from a study of blood T cell repertoires in COVID-19. The protocol was immunoSEQ multiplex PCR, while the TCRdb copy is restricted to in-frame clones and leaves out a portion. The sample includes more than 70,000 clones, roughly 86% of them seen just once. The receptor was derived from a man aged 50-59 years with active or convalescent COVID-19. The rearrangement uses TRBV5-6 and TRBJ1-2; 8 bases fit TRBD1. Sequencing was done on a sample of peripheral blood. CDR3: CASSPTGGQYYGYTF. CDR3 nucleotide sequence: TGTGCCAGCAGCCCCACAGGGGGTCAATACTATGGCTACACCTTC.